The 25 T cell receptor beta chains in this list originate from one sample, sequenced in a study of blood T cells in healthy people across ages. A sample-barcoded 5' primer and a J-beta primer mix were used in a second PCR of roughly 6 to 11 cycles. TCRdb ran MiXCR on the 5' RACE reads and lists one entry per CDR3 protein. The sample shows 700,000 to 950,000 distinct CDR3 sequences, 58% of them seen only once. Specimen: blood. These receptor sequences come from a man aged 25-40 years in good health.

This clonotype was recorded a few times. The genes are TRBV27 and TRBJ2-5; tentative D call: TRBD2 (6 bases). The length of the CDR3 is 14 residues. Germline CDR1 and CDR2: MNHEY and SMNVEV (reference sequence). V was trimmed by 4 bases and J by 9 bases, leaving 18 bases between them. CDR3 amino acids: CASSYAGPGGAQYF. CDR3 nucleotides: TGTGCCAGCAGTTACGCAGGCCCCGGAGGGGCCCAGTACTTC.

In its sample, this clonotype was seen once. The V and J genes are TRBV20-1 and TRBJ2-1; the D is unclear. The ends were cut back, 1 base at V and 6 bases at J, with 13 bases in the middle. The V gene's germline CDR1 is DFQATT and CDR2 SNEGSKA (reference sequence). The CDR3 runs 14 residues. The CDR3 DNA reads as TGCAGTGCTAGAGTACGATTAAGTGGCAATGAGCAGTTCTTC. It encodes CSARVRLSGNEQFF.

CDR3: CASSDNPPGQGSPLHF. For the CDR3, the DNA is TGTGCCAGCAGTGATAATCCCCCGGGCCAAGGTTCACCCCTCCACTTT. This chain links TRBV27 with TRBJ1-6; D ambiguous. CDR3 size: 16 residues. Germline lookup yields CDR1 MNHEY and CDR2 SMNVEV (reference sequence). Deletions cut 5 bases from V and 9 bases from J, with 20 bases between.

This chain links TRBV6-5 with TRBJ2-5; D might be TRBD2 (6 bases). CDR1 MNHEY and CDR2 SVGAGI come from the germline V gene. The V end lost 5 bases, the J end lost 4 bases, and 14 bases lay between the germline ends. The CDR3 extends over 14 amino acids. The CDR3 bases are TGTGCCAGCAGTCTGACTAGGTTTTCAGAGACCCAGTACTTC. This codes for CASSLTRFSETQYF.

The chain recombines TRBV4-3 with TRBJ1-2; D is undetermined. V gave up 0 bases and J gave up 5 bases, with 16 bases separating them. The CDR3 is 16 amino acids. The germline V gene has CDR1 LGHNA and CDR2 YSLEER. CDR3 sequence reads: CASSQEVARTAYGYTF. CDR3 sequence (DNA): TGCGCCAGCAGCCAAGAAGTGGCACGGACGGCGTATGGCTACACCTTC.

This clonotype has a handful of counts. DNA for the CDR3: TGTGCCAGCAGTGAAGGGCCAGAAGATACGCAGTATTTT. It encodes CASSEGPEDTQYF. The V and J genes are TRBV2 and TRBJ2-3; unclear D gene. The V end lost 1 base, the J end lost 5 bases, and 7 bases lay between the germline ends. Germline V gene sequence: CDR1 SNHLY, CDR2 FYNNEI. This CDR3 comprises 13 residues.

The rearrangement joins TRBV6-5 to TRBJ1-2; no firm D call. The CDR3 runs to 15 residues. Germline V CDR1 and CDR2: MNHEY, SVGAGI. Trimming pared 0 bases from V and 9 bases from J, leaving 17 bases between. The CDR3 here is CASSYSIEGAGSYTF. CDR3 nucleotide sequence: TGTGCCAGCAGTTACTCGATTGAGGGCGCGGGGAGCTACACCTTC.

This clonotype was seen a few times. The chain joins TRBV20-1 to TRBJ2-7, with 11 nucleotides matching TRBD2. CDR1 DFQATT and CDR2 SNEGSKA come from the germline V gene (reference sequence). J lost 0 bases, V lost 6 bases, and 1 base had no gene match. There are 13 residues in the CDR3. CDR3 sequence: CSATSGGSYEQYF. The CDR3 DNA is TGCAGTGCCACTAGCGGGGGCTCCTACGAGCAGTACTTC.

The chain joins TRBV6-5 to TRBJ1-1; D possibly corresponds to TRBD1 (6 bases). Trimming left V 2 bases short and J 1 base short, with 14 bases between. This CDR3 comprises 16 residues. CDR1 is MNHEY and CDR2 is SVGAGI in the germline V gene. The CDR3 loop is CASSYGGGHPNTEAFF. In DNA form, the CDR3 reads TGTGCCAGCAGTTACGGGGGGGGACACCCGAACACTGAAGCTTTCTTT.

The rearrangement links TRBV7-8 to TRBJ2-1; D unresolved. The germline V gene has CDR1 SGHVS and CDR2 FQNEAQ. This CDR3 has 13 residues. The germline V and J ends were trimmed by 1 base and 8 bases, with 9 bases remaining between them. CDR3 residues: CASSLEPYDEQFF. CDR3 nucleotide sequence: TGTGCCAGCAGCTTAGAACCTTATGATGAGCAGTTCTTC.

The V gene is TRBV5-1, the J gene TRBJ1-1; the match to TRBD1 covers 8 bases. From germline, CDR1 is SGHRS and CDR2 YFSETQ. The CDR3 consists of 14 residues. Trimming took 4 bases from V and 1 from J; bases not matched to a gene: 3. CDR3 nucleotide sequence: TGCGCCAGCAGCGCTACAGGGGGGAACACTGAAGCTTTCTTT. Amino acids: CASSATGGNTEAFF.

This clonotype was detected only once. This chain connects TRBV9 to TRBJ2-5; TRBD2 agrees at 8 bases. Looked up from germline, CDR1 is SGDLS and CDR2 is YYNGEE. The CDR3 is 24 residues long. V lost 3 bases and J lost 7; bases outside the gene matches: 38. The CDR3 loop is CASSEITLPISIAGFRSLQGTQYF. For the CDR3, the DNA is TGTGCCAGCAGCGAAATCACCCTCCCCATATCGATAGCGGGGTTCCGATCTCTCCAGGGGACCCAGTACTTC.

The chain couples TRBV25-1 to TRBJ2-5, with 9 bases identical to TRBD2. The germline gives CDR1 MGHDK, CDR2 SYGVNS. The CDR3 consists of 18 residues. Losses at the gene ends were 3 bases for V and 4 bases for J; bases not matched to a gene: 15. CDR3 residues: CASSDRRGLAPLGETQYF. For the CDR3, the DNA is TGTGCCAGCAGTGATCGGCGGGGACTAGCCCCATTGGGAGAGACCCAGTACTTC.

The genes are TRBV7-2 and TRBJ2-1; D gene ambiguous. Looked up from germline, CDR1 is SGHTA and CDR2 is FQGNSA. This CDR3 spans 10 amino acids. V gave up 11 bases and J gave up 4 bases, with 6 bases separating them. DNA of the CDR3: TGTGCCTTCGGGTACAATGAGCAGTTCTTC. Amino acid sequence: CAFGYNEQFF.

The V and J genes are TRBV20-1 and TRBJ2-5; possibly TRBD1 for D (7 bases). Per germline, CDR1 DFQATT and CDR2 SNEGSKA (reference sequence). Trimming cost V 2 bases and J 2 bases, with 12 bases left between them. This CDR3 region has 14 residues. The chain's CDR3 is CSARKGAGQETQYF. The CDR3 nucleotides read TGCAGTGCTAGAAAGGGGGCGGGGCAAGAGACCCAGTACTTC.

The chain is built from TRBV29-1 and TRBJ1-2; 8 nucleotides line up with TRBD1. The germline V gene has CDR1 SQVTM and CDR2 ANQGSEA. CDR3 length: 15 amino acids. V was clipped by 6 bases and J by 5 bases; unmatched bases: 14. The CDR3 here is CSVVGTGGSGYGYTF. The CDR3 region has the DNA TGCAGCGTCGTCGGGACAGGCGGATCGGGGTATGGCTACACCTTC. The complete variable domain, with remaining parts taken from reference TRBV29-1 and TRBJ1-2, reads SAVISQKPSRDICQRGTSLTIQCQVDSQVTMMFWYRQQPGQSLTLIATANQGSEATYESGFVIDKFPISRPNLTFSTLTVSNMSPEDSSIYLCSVVGTGGSGYGYTFGSGTRLTVV.

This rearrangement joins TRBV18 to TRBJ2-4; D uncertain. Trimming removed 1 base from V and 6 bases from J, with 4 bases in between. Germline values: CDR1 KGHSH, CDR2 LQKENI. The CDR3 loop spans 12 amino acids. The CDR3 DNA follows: TGTGCCAGCTCACCACGGGGAAACATTCAGTACTTC. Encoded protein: CASSPRGNIQYF.

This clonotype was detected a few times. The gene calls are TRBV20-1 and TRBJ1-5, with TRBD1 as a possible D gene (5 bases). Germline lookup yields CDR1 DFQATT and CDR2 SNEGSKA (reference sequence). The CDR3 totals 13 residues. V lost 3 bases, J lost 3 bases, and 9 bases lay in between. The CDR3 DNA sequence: TGCAGTGCTAGCCGACAGCCCAATCAGCCCCAGCATTTT. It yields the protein CSASRQPNQPQHF.

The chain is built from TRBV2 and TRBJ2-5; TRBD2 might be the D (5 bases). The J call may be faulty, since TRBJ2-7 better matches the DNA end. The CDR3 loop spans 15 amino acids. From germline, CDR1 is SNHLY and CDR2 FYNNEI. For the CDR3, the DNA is TGTGCCAGCAGTGACTCGACCAGCGGAGACTACGAGCAGTACTTC. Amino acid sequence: CASSDSTSGDYEQYF.

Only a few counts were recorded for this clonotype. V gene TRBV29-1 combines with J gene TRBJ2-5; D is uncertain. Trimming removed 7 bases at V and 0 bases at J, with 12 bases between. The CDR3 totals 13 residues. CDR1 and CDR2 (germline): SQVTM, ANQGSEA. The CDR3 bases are TGCAGCGGCAAGGACCGTAACCAAGAGACCCAGTACTTC. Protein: CSGKDRNQETQYF.

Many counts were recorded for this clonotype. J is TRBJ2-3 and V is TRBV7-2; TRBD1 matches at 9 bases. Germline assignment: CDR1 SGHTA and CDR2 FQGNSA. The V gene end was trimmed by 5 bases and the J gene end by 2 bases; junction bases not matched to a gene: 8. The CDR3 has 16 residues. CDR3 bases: TGTGCCAGCAGCAGAAAACAGGGGGCCTACACAGATACGCAGTATTTT. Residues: CASSRKQGAYTDTQYF.

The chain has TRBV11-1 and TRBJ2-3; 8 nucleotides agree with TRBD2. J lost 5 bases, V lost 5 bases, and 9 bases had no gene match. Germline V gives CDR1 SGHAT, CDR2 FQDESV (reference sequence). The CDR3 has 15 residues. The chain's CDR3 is CASSPREGTRDTQYF. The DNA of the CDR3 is TGTGCCAGCAGCCCCCGGGAGGGGACGCGAGATACGCAGTATTTT.

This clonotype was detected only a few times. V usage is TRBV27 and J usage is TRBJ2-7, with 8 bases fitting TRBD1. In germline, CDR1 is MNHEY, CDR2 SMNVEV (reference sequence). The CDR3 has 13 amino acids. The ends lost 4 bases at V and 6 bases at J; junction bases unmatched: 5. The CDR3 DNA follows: TGTGCCAGCAGTTCGACAGGGGCGGGCGAGCAGTACTTC. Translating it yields CASSSTGAGEQYF.

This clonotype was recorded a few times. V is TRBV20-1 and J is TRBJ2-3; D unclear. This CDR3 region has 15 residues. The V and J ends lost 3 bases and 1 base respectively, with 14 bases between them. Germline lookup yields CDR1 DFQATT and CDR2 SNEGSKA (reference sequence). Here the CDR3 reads CSASPGVIGTDTQYF. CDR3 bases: TGCAGTGCTAGTCCTGGGGTGATAGGCACAGATACGCAGTATTTT.

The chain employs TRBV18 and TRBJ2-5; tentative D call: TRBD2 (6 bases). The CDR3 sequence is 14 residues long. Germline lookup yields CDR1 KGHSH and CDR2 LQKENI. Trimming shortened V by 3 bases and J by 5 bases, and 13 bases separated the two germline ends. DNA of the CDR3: TGTGCCAGCTCACCCGGCAGGGACTCGGAGACCCAGTACTTC. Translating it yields CASSPGRDSETQYF.